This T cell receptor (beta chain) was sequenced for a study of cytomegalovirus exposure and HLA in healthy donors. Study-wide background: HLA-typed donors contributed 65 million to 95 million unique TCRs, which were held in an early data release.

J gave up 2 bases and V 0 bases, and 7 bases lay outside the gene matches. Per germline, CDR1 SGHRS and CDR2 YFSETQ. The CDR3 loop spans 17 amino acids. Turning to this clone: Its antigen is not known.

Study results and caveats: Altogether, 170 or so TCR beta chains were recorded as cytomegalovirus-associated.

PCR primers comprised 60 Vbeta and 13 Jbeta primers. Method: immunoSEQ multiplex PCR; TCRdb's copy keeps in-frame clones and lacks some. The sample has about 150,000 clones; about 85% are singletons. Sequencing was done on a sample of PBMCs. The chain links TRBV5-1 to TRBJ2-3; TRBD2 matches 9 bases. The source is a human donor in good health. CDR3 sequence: CASSLAHSGGTTDTQYF. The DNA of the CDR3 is TGCGCCAGCAGCTTGGCCCATAGCGGGGGAACCACAGATACGCAGTATTTT.